These 5 T cell receptor beta chains came from one sample sequenced in a study of identical twins. A single record per CDR3 protein comes from TCRdb applying MiXCR to the 5' RACE reads. The table records more than 250,000 distinct CDR3 sequences, more than 6.5% of them present only once. The same data also contributed to another study, on yellow fever vaccine responses in identical twins.

Material: memory (CD45RO+) T cells sorted from blood. The receptors here all came from a woman aged 18-29 years in good health.

The chain is built from TRBV18 and TRBJ1-1, with D maybe TRBD1 (6 bases). Trimming stripped 5 bases from V and 4 bases from J, with 17 bases between. Germline assignment: CDR1 KGHSH and CDR2 LQKENI. The CDR3 is made up of 15 amino acids. The CDR3 protein is CASSKGGLDVTEAFF. The CDR3 coding sequence is TGTGCCAGCTCAAAAGGGGGTTTGGATGTCACTGAAGCTTTCTTT.

The sample holds many counts of this clonotype. The chain combines TRBV5-1 with TRBJ2-7, with 9 nucleotides matching TRBD1. V dropped 4 bases and J dropped 6; count of bases not matched to a gene: 20. CDR1 SGHRS and CDR2 YFSETQ come from the germline V gene. This CDR3 contains 18 residues. The CDR3, as DNA: TGCGCCAGCAGCCTCCACCGGGACAGGGTAGAAGGCTTCTCCGAGCAGTACGTC. This gives the protein CASSLHRDRVEGFSEQYV.

This clonotype was seen more than once but under ten times. The J gene is TRBJ2-7, the V gene TRBV3-1, with D possibly TRBD1 on 7 matching bases. The V gene's germline CDR1 is LGHDT and CDR2 YNNKEL (reference sequence). The CDR3 contains 17 residues. V was clipped by 0 bases and J by 2 bases, with 17 bases between them. CDR3 coding DNA: TGTGCCAGCAGCCAAGATAGGCTGCGGGACAGAACCTACGAGCAGTACTTC. Amino acids: CASSQDRLRDRTYEQYF.

This clonotype was detected only a few times. The gene calls are TRBV28 and TRBJ2-5; 12 bases map to TRBD2. The ends lost 5 bases at V and 4 bases at J; junction bases unmatched: 8. Per the germline V gene, CDR1 is MDHEN and CDR2 is SYDVKM. This CDR3 contains 16 residues. The chain's CDR3 is CASSTRLAGVAETQYF. CDR3 nucleotide sequence: TGTGCCAGCAGTACCAGACTAGCGGGGGTCGCAGAGACCCAGTACTTC.

This clonotype has a count of ten or more. The CDR3 sequence: CASSVGLSTDTQYF. Written as DNA, the CDR3 is TGTGCCAGCAGCGTCGGACTCTCCACAGATACGCAGTATTTT. The chain uses TRBV9 and TRBJ2-3; D may be TRBD2 (5 bases). V was trimmed by 2 bases and J by 2 bases, leaving 9 bases between them. CDR1 and CDR2 (germline): SGDLS, YYNGEE. The CDR3 is 14 residues long.